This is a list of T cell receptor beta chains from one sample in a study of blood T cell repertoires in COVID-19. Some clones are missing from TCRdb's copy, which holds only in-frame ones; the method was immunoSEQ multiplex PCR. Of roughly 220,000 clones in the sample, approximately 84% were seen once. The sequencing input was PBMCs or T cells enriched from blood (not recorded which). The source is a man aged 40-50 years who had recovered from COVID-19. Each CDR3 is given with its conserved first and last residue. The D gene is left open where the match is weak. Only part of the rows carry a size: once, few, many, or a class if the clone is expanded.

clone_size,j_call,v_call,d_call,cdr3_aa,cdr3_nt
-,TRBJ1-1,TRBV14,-,CASGSGSSARF,TGTGCCAGCGGGAGCGGCTCCTCTGCGAGGTTT
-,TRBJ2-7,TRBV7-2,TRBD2,CASSLGPRGNYEQYF,TGTGCCAGCAGCCTAGGGCCGCGGGGGAACTACGAGCAGTACTTC
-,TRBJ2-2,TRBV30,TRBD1,CAWGGQGDTGELFF,TGTGCCTGGGGGGGACAGGGGGACACCGGGGAGCTGTTTTTT
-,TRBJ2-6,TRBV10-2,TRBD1,CASRGQVPSGANVLTF,TGCGCCAGCCGAGGACAGGTTCCCTCTGGGGCCAACGTCCTGACTTTC
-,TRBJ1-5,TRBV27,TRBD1,CASSSDRGSGQPQHF,TGTGCCAGCAGTTCGGACAGGGGGAGCGGCCAGCCCCAGCATTTT
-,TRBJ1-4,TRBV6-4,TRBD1,CASPWGTAYEKLFF,TGTGCCAGTCCCTGGGGGACAGCATATGAAAAACTGTTTTTT
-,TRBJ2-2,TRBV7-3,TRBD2,CASSFSGTRNTGELFF,TGTGCCAGCAGCTTCTCCGGGACTAGGAACACCGGGGAGCTGTTTTTT
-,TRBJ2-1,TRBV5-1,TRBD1,CASSYDRGYNEQFF,TGCGCCAGCAGCTATGACAGGGGTTACAATGAGCAGTTCTTC
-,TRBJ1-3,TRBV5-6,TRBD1,CASSRGGTAGNTIYF,TGTGCCAGCAGTCGTGGCGGGACAGCTGGAAACACCATATATTTT
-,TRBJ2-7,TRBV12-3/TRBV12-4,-,CASGTRTFGQYF,TGTGCCAGCGGGACACGGACCTTCGGGCAGTACTTC
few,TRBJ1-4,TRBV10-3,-,CAISAGVNEKLFF,TGTGCCATCAGTGCGGGGGTTAATGAAAAACTGTTTTTT
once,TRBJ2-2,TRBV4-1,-,CASSSQGAGELFF,TGCGCCAGCAGCAGCCAGGGTGCCGGGGAGCTGTTTTTT
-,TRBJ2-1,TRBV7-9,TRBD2,CASSLLGGAGGSNEQFF,TGTGCCAGCAGCTTATTGGGGGGAGCGGGAGGTAGTAATGAGCAGTTCTTC
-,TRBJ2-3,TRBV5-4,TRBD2,CASSLGAVAGSDTQYF,TGTGCCAGCAGCTTGGGGGCTGTAGCGGGATCAGATACGCAGTATTTT
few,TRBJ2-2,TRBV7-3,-,CASSLDSGELFF,TGTGCCAGCAGCCTTGACTCCGGGGAGCTGTTTTTT
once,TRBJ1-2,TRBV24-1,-,CATSHSGNYGYTF,TGTGCCACCAGTCACAGCGGGAACTATGGCTACACCTTC
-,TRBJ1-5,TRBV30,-,CAWRLSNQPQHF,TGTGCCTGGCGTCTTAGTAATCAGCCCCAGCATTTT
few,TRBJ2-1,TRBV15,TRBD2,CATSLRWGGSNEQFF,TGTGCCACCAGCCTCAGGTGGGGGGGAAGCAATGAGCAGTTCTTC
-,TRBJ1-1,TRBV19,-,CASPHTGFGTEAFF,TGTGCCAGTCCCCATACAGGGTTCGGCACTGAAGCTTTCTTT
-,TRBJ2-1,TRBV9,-,CASSVAEGGAGNEQFF,TGTGCCAGCAGCGTGGCTGAAGGGGGGGCCGGAAATGAGCAGTTCTTC
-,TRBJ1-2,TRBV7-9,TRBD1,CASSRGTGGDGYTF,TGTGCCAGCAGCCGCGGGACAGGGGGGGATGGCTACACCTTC
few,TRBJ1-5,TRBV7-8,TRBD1,CASSPQGQTINQPQHF,TGTGCCAGCAGCCCCCAGGGACAGACGATCAATCAGCCCCAGCATTTT
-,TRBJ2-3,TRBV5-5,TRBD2,CASRIQLAGVTDTQYF,TGTGCCAGCAGGATACAACTAGCGGGGGTCACAGATACGCAGTATTTT
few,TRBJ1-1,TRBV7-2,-,CASSLDGGYTEAFF,TGTGCCAGCAGCTTAGACGGGGGTTACACTGAAGCTTTCTTT
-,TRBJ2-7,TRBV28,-,CASIPSGLAYEQYF,TGTGCCAGCATTCCCTCAGGGCTAGCCTACGAGCAGTACTTC
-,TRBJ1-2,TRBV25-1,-,CASGGAPYGYTF,TGTGCCAGCGGGGGGGCTCCTTATGGCTACACCTTC
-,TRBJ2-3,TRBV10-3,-,CAISGVNPDTQYF,TGTGCCATCAGTGGCGTCAATCCAGATACGCAGTATTTT
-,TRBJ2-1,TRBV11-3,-,CASSLRGSYNEQFF,TGTGCCAGCAGCTTAAGGGGGTCCTACAATGAGCAGTTCTTC
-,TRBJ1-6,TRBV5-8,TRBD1,CASSPGTANSPLHF,TGTGCCAGCAGCCCCGGGACAGCCAATTCACCCCTCCACTTT
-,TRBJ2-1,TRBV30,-,CAWSPAAINEQFF,TGTGCCTGGAGCCCCGCCGCGATCAATGAGCAGTTCTTC
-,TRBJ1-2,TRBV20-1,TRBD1,CSALGGDGYTF,TGCAGTGCTCTAGGGGGCGATGGCTACACCTTC
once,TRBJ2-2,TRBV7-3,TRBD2,CASSLQPTSGKGTGELFF,TGTGCCAGCAGCTTGCAACCGACTAGCGGGAAGGGCACCGGGGAGCTGTTTTTT
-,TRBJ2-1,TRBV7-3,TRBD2,CASSLGGAAGVGNEQFF,TGTGCCAGCAGCTTAGGAGGGGCAGCGGGAGTTGGCAATGAGCAGTTCTTC
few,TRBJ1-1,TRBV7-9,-,CASSDTGNTEAFF,TGTGCCAGCAGCGATACAGGGAACACTGAAGCTTTCTTT
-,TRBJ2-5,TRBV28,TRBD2,CASSPRGGRETQYF,TGTGCCAGCAGTCCCCGGGGGGGGCGGGAGACCCAGTACTTC
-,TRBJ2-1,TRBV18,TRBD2,CASSPPSGRGVEQFF,TGTGCCAGCTCACCACCGAGCGGGAGGGGTGTTGAGCAGTTCTTC
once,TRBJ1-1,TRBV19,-,CASSYRGAAPEAFF,TGTGCCAGTAGCTATCGCGGGGCGGCACCTGAAGCTTTCTTT
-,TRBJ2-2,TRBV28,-,CASSLGNTGELFF,TGTGCCAGCAGCCTAGGGAACACCGGGGAGCTGTTTTTT
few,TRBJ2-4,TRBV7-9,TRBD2,CASSLWSGRPAKNIQYF,TGTGCCAGCAGCCTATGGAGCGGGAGGCCAGCCAAAAACATTCAGTACTTC
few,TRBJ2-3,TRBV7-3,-,CASSLNTPDTQYF,TGTGCCAGCAGCTTAAATACTCCAGATACGCAGTATTTT
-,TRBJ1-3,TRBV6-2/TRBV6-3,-,CASSSYRFSGNTIYF,TGTGCCAGCAGTTCGTACAGATTCTCTGGAAACACCATATATTTT
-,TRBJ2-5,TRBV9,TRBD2,CASSVGLHGGGAEETQYF,TGTGCCAGCAGCGTAGGCCTTCATGGCGGGGGGGCCGAAGAGACCCAGTACTTC
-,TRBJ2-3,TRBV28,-,CASDGGTYTDTQYF,TGTGCCAGCGATGGCGGCACCTACACAGATACGCAGTATTTT
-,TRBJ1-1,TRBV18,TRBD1,CASSPSVDRGTEAFF,TGTGCCAGCTCCCCCTCGGTGGACAGGGGGACTGAAGCTTTCTTT
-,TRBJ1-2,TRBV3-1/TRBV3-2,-,CASSQGRGSPYGYTF,TGTGCCAGCAGCCAAGGTAGGGGGTCTCCCTATGGCTACACCTTC
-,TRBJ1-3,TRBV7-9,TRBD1,CASSQDRPSGNTIYF,TGTGCCAGCAGCCAGGACAGGCCCTCTGGAAACACCATATATTTT
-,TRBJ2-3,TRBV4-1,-,CASSQDSGLNTDTQYF,TGCGCCAGCAGCCAAGATTCGGGACTCAACACAGATACGCAGTATTTT
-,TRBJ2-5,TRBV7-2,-,CASSLARETQYF,TGTGCCAGCAGCTTAGCGAGAGAGACCCAGTACTTC
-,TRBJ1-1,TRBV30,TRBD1,CACTGDRTEAFF,TGTGCCTGCACAGGGGACAGGACTGAAGCTTTCTTT
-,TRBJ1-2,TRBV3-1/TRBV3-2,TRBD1,CASKGQGVDYGYTF,TGTGCCAGCAAAGGACAGGGAGTGGATTATGGCTACACCTTC
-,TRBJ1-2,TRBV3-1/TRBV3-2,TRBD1,CASSHRQGGGYTF,TGTGCCAGCAGCCATCGGCAGGGGGGTGGCTACACCTTC
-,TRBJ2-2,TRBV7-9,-,CASSPDRLNTGELFF,TGTGCCAGCAGCCCCGACAGGCTGAACACCGGGGAGCTGTTTTTT
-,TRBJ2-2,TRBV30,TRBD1,CAWSRTGAGELFF,TGTGCCTGGAGCCGGACAGGGGCCGGGGAGCTGTTTTTT
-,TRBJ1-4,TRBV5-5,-,CASVQGNNEKLFF,TGTGCCAGCGTCCAGGGAAATAATGAAAAACTGTTTTTT